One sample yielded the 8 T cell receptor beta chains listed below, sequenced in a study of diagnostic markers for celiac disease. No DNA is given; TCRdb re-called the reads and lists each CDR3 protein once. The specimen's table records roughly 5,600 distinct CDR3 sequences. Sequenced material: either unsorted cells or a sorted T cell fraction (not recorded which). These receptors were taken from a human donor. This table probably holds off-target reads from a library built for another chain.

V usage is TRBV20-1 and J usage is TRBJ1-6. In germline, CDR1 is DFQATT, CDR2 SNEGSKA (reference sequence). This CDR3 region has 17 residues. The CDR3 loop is CSASIGRLSSYNSPLHF.

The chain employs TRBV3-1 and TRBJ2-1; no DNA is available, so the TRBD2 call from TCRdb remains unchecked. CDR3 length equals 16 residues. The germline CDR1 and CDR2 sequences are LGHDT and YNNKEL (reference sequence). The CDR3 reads CASSQERGGRLSEQFF.

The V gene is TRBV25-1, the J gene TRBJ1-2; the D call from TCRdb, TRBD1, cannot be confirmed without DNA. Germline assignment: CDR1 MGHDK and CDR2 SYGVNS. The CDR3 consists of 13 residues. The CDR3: CASRRGAGDGYTF.

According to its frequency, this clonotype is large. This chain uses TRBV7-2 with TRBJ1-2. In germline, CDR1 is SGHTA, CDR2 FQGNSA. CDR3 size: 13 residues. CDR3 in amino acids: CASSLRQEYGYTF.

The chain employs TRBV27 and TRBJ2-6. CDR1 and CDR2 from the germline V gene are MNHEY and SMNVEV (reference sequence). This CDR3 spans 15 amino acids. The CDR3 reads CATTSLSSGANVLTF.

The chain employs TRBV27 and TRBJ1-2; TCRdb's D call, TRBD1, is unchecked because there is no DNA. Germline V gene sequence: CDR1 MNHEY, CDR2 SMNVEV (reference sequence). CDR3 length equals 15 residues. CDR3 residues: CASSLSGGTISGYTF.

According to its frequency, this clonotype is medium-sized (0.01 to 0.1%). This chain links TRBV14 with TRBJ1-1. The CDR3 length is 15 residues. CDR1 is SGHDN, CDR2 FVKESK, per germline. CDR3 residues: CASSPHGVLNTEAFF.

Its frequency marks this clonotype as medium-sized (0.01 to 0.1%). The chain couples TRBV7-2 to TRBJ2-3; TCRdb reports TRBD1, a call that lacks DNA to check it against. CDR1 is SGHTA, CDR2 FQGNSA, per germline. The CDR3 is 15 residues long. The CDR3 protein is CASSYTGATGDTQYF.